One sample yielded the 15 T cell receptor beta chains listed below, sequenced in a study of T cell repertoires in cytomegalovirus infection. In TCRdb, the reads were re-called with MiXCR into one record per CDR3 protein. Here the sample spans around 440,000 distinct CDR3 sequences, roughly 10% being singletons. The sequenced sample consisted of PBMCs. These receptors were collected from a human donor in good health (CMV status not recorded). Some clones in this sample may be carry-over from other donors' samples.

This clonotype occurred many times. J is TRBJ1-3 and V is TRBV7-8, with 9 bases that match TRBD1. The V gene's germline CDR1 is SGHVS and CDR2 FQNEAQ. The CDR3 is 22 amino acids. Unmatched junction bases numbered 21, after V lost 3 bases and J lost 0 bases. CDR3 coding DNA: TGTGCCAGCAGCTTTATCTTACCGGGACAGGGTAACGCCCGATACTCTGGAAACACCATATATTTT. It is translated as CASSFILPGQGNARYSGNTIYF.

This clonotype was observed many times. The V and J genes are TRBV12-5 and TRBJ2-1, with 10 positions matching TRBD2. Germline trimming cut 0 bases from V and 14 bases from J; bases unmatched to any gene: 13. CDR1 is LGHNT and CDR2 is FRNRAP in the germline V gene. The CDR3 runs to 16 residues. CDR3 sequence: CASGLVLAGTRPMEFF. Written as DNA, the CDR3 is TGTGCTAGTGGTTTGGTACTAGCGGGGACCCGACCCATGGAGTTCTTC.

Ten or more counts support this clonotype. V is TRBV2 and J is TRBJ2-2; D not resolved. Between the trimmed V and J ends, which lost 4 bases and 7 bases, there was a span of 10 bases. The CDR3 is made up of 13 amino acids. CDR1 is SNHLY and CDR2 is FYNNEI in the germline V gene. The CDR3 is CASSVKGIGELFF. CDR3 DNA sequence: TGTGCCAGCAGTGTCAAAGGGATCGGGGAGCTGTTTTTT.

In this sample, this clonotype turned up many times. The chain links TRBV20-1 to TRBJ1-4; D not certain. The V gene's germline CDR1 is DFQATT and CDR2 SNEGSKA (reference sequence). The CDR3 has 15 residues. Trimming stripped 0 bases from V and 4 bases from J, with 12 bases between. The CDR3 coding sequence is TGCAGTGCTAGAGAACCCCAGGCCCTTAATGAAAAACTGTTTTTT. This gives the protein CSAREPQALNEKLFF.

The rearrangement joins TRBV29-1 to TRBJ2-7; either TRBD1 or TRBD2 may fit D (5 bases each). The CDR3 runs 13 residues. CDR1 and CDR2 from the germline V gene are SQVTM and ANQGSEA. V lost 3 bases and J 2 bases, leaving 11 bases between the germline ends. This CDR3 reads CSVEGKGPYEQYF. CDR3 bases: TGCAGCGTTGAGGGGAAGGGACCCTACGAGCAGTACTTC.

This clonotype occurred a few times. This chain joins TRBV5-4 and TRBJ1-1; D gene ambiguous. The CDR3 spans 13 residues. The V and J ends lost 0 bases and 4 bases respectively, with 7 bases between them. Germline V gene lookup returns CDR1 SGHNT and CDR2 YYREEE (reference sequence). In DNA form, the CDR3 reads TGTGCCAGCAGCTTGGGGGCCCCCACTGAAGCTTTCTTT. Translating gives CASSLGAPTEAFF.

This clonotype was detected a few times. The genes are TRBV20-1 and TRBJ2-7; D unclear. Deletions cut 0 bases from V and 0 bases from J, with 9 bases between. Germline CDR1 reads DFQATT; CDR2 reads SNEGSKA (reference sequence). The CDR3 has 14 amino acids. The chain's CDR3 is CSARERPSSYEQYF. CDR3 in DNA: TGCAGTGCTAGAGAGCGCCCGAGCTCCTACGAGCAGTACTTC.

Only a few counts were recorded for this clonotype. The V and J genes are TRBV11-2 and TRBJ2-1, with 9 bases that match TRBD1. This CDR3 has 17 residues. Germline-derived CDR1 and CDR2 are SGHAT and FQNNGV. J lost 3 bases, V lost 4 bases, and 10 bases had no gene match. CDR3 sequence (DNA): TGTGCCAGCAGCTGGCGACGGGACAGGGTGAGCTACAATGAGCAGTTCTTC. This codes for CASSWRRDRVSYNEQFF.

This clonotype was seen ten or more times. The chain combines TRBV7-8 with TRBJ2-5; D ambiguous. The germline gives CDR1 SGHVS, CDR2 FQNEAQ. The CDR3 is made up of 15 amino acids. Between the trimmed V and J ends, which lost 5 bases and 5 bases, there was a span of 18 bases. DNA for the CDR3: TGTGCCAGCAGCGCCCGACGGGTCTCCGGGGAGACCCAGTACTTC. It is translated as CASSARRVSGETQYF.

This clonotype was counted many times. V usage is TRBV11-2 and J usage is TRBJ2-1, with D perhaps TRBD2 (6 bases). Germline V lookup: CDR1 SGHAT, CDR2 FQNNGV. V lost 3 bases to trimming and J lost 5 bases, with 17 bases between them. CDR3 size: 16 residues. The CDR3 sequence is CASSLRGVSGHNEQFF. In DNA form, the CDR3 reads TGTGCCAGCAGCTTGAGAGGGGTTAGCGGACACAATGAGCAGTTCTTC.

This clonotype has at least ten counts. The genes are TRBV7-9 and TRBJ1-2; 8 nucleotides agree with TRBD1. Germline CDR1 SEHNR, CDR2 FQNEAQ (reference sequence). J gave up 4 bases and V 1 base, and 8 bases lay outside the gene matches. This CDR3 region has 16 residues. The CDR3 is CASSLVGTGNSYGYTF. For the CDR3, the DNA is TGTGCCAGCAGCTTAGTTGGGACAGGTAACTCCTATGGCTACACCTTC. The full variable domain, with the rest looked up from reference TRBV7-9 and TRBJ1-2, is DTGVSQNPRHKITKRGQNVTFRCDPISEHNRLYWYRQTLGQGPEFLTYFQNEAQLEKSRLLSDRFSAERPKGSFSTLEIQRTEQGDSAMYLCASSLVGTGNSYGYTFGSGTRLTVV.

This clonotype has just a few counts. This CDR3 is CASSDGTGVNEQFF. The DNA of the CDR3 is TGTGCCAGCAGCGATGGGACAGGGGTCAATGAGCAGTTCTTC. The V gene is TRBV7-3, the J gene TRBJ2-1; 10 bases match TRBD1. V dropped 5 bases and J dropped 6; count of bases not matched to a gene: 4. Germline V gene sequence: CDR1 SGHTA, CDR2 FQGTGA. This CDR3 has 14 amino acids.

There are many counts of this clonotype. The chain links TRBV5-5 to TRBJ1-4; TRBD1 might be the D (5 bases). Trimming pared 4 bases from V and 11 bases from J, leaving 15 bases between. CDR3 length: 13 residues. Per germline, CDR1 SGHKS and CDR2 YYEKEE (reference sequence). CDR3 sequence: CASSPGTGRKLFF. The CDR3 DNA is TGTGCCAGCAGCCCCGGGACGGGTAGGAAACTGTTTTTT.

This clonotype was seen repeatedly, ten times or more. DNA for the CDR3: TGTGCCAGCAGCTTAGTCAAGGGACGGTCTGGAAACACCATATATTTT. Its protein is CASSLVKGRSGNTIYF. The chain recombines TRBV11-2 with TRBJ1-3; D is perhaps TRBD1 (5 bases). Looked up from germline, CDR1 is SGHAT and CDR2 is FQNNGV. The CDR3 runs 16 residues. V dropped 1 base and J dropped 1 base, with 11 bases sitting between them.

In this sample, this clonotype turned up many times. The rearrangement uses TRBV7-2 and TRBJ2-7; 7 positions match TRBD2. J was trimmed by 4 bases and V by 1 base; bases with no gene match: 7. The CDR3 length is 15 residues. The germline V gene encodes CDR1 SGHTA and CDR2 FQGNSA. For the CDR3, the DNA is TGTGCCAGCAGCTTAGGAGGACTAGACCCTTACGAGCAGTACTTC. Translation: CASSLGGLDPYEQYF.